The clone carrying this TCR beta chain was seen only a few times. The antigen is undetermined. This entry is derived from a study of T-cell memory formation after mild COVID-19. Study in general: Clusters of TCRs were largely donor specific. Study-level findings and limits: Those CD4+ clones that contracted were mainly in CM and EM (CD8+ ones in EMRA).

The CDR3 totals 11 residues. From germline, CDR1 is SSHAT and CDR2 FNYEAQ (reference sequence). Each CDR3 protein gets one entry after TCRdb re-called the 5' RACE reads with MiXCR. The data hold 300,000 to 350,000 distinct CDR3 sequences, with roughly 21% observed a single time. The sequence was collected from a man younger than 30 who had mild COVID-19 (a few samples of this study predate the infection). Cell type and time point are not known. The rearrangement links TRBV7-7 to TRBJ2-2, with a tentative D call TRBD2 (6 bases). Material for sequencing was PBMCs or a T cell subset sorted from them (not recorded which). This CDR3 is CATRRAGELFF. The CDR3 DNA reads as TGTGCTACGCGGAGGGCTGGGGAGCTGTTTTTT. Looking up the rest from reference TRBV7-7 and TRBJ2-2 gives the full variable domain: GAGVSQSPRYKVTKRGQDVTLRCDPISSHATLYWYQQALGQGPEFLTYFNYEAQPDKSGLPSDRFSAERPEGSISTLTIQRTEQRDSAMYRCATRRAGELFFGEGSRLTVL.